The 27 T cell receptor beta chains listed next were all sequenced from one sample in a study of blood T cell repertoires in COVID-19. This table comes from immunoSEQ multiplex PCR, and its TCRdb copy is limited to in-frame clones, with some not included. The table records about 190,000 clones, around 79% of them present only once. The specimen was peripheral blood. All receptors come from a man aged 55 to 70 with active or convalescent COVID-19.

This chain connects TRBV7-2 to TRBJ2-7, with a tentative D call TRBD1 (6 bases). V lost 0 bases and J 4 bases, leaving 10 bases between the germline ends. Germline-derived CDR1 and CDR2 are SGHTA and FQGNSA. CDR3 size: 14 residues. Written as DNA, the CDR3 is TGTGCCAGCAGCTTAGCGACAGGTCGGTACGAGCAGTACTTC. It yields the protein CASSLATGRYEQYF.

The CDR3 bases are TGCGCCAGCAGCCAAACCCGGGACAGTAACTATGGCTACACCTTC. It encodes CASSQTRDSNYGYTF. The chain links TRBV4-1 to TRBJ1-2; 7 positions agree with TRBD1. This CDR3 has 15 residues. The V gene end was trimmed by 2 bases and the J gene end by 1 base; junction bases not matched to a gene: 4. CDR1 is MGHRA, CDR2 YSYEKL, per germline.

The rearrangement links TRBV11-1 to TRBJ1-2; D perhaps matches TRBD1 (6 bases). The CDR3 length is 13 residues. Trimming took 5 bases from V and 2 from J, leaving 9 bases between them. Germline-derived CDR1 and CDR2 are SGHAT and FQDESV (reference sequence). This CDR3 reads CASSPTGNYGYTF. In DNA, the CDR3 is TGTGCCAGCAGCCCAACAGGGAACTATGGCTACACCTTC.

The chain is built from TRBV6-5 and TRBJ1-5, with D possibly being TRBD1 (6 bases). The CDR3 loop spans 14 amino acids. Trimming pared 5 bases from V and 0 bases from J, leaving 8 bases between. Per germline, CDR1 MNHEY and CDR2 SVGAGI. CDR3 nucleotides: TGTGCCAGCAGTACAGGGTATAGCAATCAGCCCCAGCATTTT. It encodes CASSTGYSNQPQHF.

This clone was picked up one time. The chain employs TRBV6-5 and TRBJ2-1; 9 nucleotides match TRBD1. Germline-derived CDR1 and CDR2 are MNHEY and SVGAGI. Germline trimming cut 10 bases from V and 0 bases from J; bases unmatched to any gene: 7. The CDR3 totals 15 residues. In nucleotides, the CDR3 is TGTGCCACTCGGACAGGGGCGAACTCCTACAATGAGCAGTTCTTC. Its translation: CATRTGANSYNEQFF.

CDR3 amino acids: CASSLAGGNNQPQHF. In nucleotides, the CDR3 is TGTGCCAGCAGCTTAGCAGGGGGCAACAATCAGCCCCAGCATTTT. This chain uses TRBV7-2 with TRBJ1-5; 7 bases map to TRBD1. The CDR3 loop spans 15 amino acids. The junction had 2 bases not matched to a gene; V was cut back by 0 bases and J by 3 bases. Looked up from germline, CDR1 is SGHTA and CDR2 is FQGNSA.

The chain recombines TRBV11-2 with TRBJ2-5; a possible D gene is TRBD2 (5 bases). The V gene lost 5 bases and the J gene lost 5 bases, with 15 bases spanning the gap. This CDR3 is built from 14 residues. Germline CDR1 and CDR2: SGHAT and FQNNGV. The CDR3 region is CASSGPRGMETQYF. The CDR3 coding sequence is TGTGCCAGCAGCGGACCCCGGGGAATGGAGACCCAGTACTTC.

The gene calls are TRBV28 and TRBJ1-1, with D possibly matching TRBD1 (5 bases). Germline V gene lookup returns CDR1 MDHEN and CDR2 SYDVKM. CDR3 length: 13 residues. V lost 4 bases, J lost 4 bases, and 10 bases lay in between. The CDR3: CASSSTVATEAFF. In nucleotides, the CDR3 is TGTGCCAGCAGTTCGACAGTAGCCACTGAAGCTTTCTTT.

The genes are TRBV6-5 and TRBJ2-1; D is uncertain. CDR3 length: 13 residues. Germline CDR1 and CDR2: MNHEY and SVGAGI. With 6 bases removed from V and 0 bases from J, the gap between germline ends came to 6 bases. The CDR3 region has the DNA TGTGCCAGCAGCCCGCGCTCCTACAATGAGCAGTTCTTC. Translating gives CASSPRSYNEQFF.

This clone was counted once. The rearrangement uses TRBV6-5 and TRBJ1-5; TRBD1 aligns across 12 bases. The V and J ends lost 4 bases and 6 bases, in that order; junction bases with no gene match: 4. The CDR3 covers 15 residues. Germline CDR1 MNHEY, CDR2 SVGAGI. The CDR3 DNA is TGTGCCAGCAGTTCCCGGGACAGGGGGCTTCAGCCCCAGCATTTT. Its translation is CASSSRDRGLQPQHF.

The DNA of the CDR3 is TGCGCCAGCAGTGAGTCTCGGGAAAAACTGTTTTTT. Translating it yields CASSESREKLFF. The V call is TRBV10-2, the J call TRBJ1-4; D is uncertain. The CDR3 has 12 residues. CDR1 is WSHSY, CDR2 SAAADI, per germline. V shed 0 bases and J shed 8 bases, with 4 bases lying between them.

The rearrangement joins TRBV11-2 to TRBJ2-1; D call uncertain. CDR3 length: 14 residues. V lost 4 bases, J lost 8 bases, and 15 bases lay in between. Germline V gene lookup returns CDR1 SGHAT and CDR2 FQNNGV. CDR3 bases: TGTGCCAGCAGCTCAGACGGTCCTACCGATGAGCAGTTCTTC. Its translation: CASSSDGPTDEQFF.

This chain connects TRBV5-8 to TRBJ2-6; possibly TRBD1 for D (6 bases). The CDR3 sequence is 17 residues long. Germline V gene sequence: CDR1 SGHTS, CDR2 YDEGEE. Trimming shortened V by 1 base and J by 4 bases, and 15 bases separated the two germline ends. The chain's CDR3 is CASSLWGPPKGANVLTF. CDR3 nucleotides: TGTGCCAGCAGCTTGTGGGGGCCTCCCAAGGGGGCCAACGTCCTGACTTTC.

This chain links TRBV6-2 or TRBV6-3 with TRBJ2-7, with 12 nucleotides matching TRBD2. V gave up 0 bases and J gave up 2 bases; unmatched junction bases: 5. The CDR3 has 17 amino acids. The germline V gene has CDR1 MNHEY and CDR2 SVGEGT. Here the CDR3 DNA reads TGTGCCAGCAGTTACTCTCTAGCGGGAGGGCCTGCCTACGAGCAGTACTTC. Amino acids: CASSYSLAGGPAYEQYF.

This clone was observed at least ten times. The rearrangement links TRBV3-1 (or the pseudogene TRBV3-2) to TRBJ1-4; 8 bases match TRBD1. The trim removed 10 bases at V and 8 bases at J, leaving 12 bases unmatched. Germline V gene lookup returns CDR1 LGHDT and CDR2 YNNKEL (reference sequence). The CDR3 runs 14 residues. CDR3 coding DNA: TGTGCCACAGTTCCGAGGGGACAGGAGGAAAAACTGTTTTTT. Translation gives CATVPRGQEEKLFF.

Written as DNA, the CDR3 is TGTGCCAGCTCACCCTCGAGCTCCTATAATTCACCCCTCCACTTT. As protein: CASSPSSSYNSPLHF. This chain joins TRBV18 and TRBJ1-6; D is ambiguous. Between the trimmed V and J ends, which lost 3 bases and 0 bases, there was a span of 6 bases. CDR1 and CDR2 (germline): KGHSH, LQKENI. This CDR3 is built from 15 residues.

The V gene is TRBV7-7, the J gene TRBJ2-3; D possibly corresponds to TRBD2 (6 bases). CDR1 and CDR2 (germline): SSHAT, FNYEAQ (reference sequence). The V end was cut by 2 bases, the J end by 6 bases, with 12 bases between. The CDR3 has 14 residues. The DNA of the CDR3 is TGTGCCAGCAGCTTATCCGGGAGTGGGGATACGCAGTATTTT. It translates to CASSLSGSGDTQYF.

The gene calls are TRBV19 and TRBJ1-2; the D gene is possibly TRBD1 (6 bases). Looked up from germline, CDR1 is LNHDA and CDR2 is SQIVND (reference sequence). V was cut by 7 bases and J by 0 bases, with 9 bases left in between. The CDR3 length is 13 residues. In DNA, the CDR3 is TGTGCCAGTACGAACAGGGCTAACTATGGCTACACCTTC. Amino acids: CASTNRANYGYTF.

The V gene is TRBV7-8, the J gene TRBJ1-5; D is uncertain. CDR3 size: 12 residues. Germline loops: CDR1 SGHVS, CDR2 FQNEAQ. Trimming stripped 3 bases from V and 5 bases from J, with 5 bases between. The CDR3 coding sequence is TGTGCCAGCAGCTTTCCTGATCAGCCCCAGCATTTT. Its translation: CASSFPDQPQHF.

The rearrangement links TRBV7-3 to TRBJ2-1; 9 nucleotides line up with TRBD1. V shed 4 bases and J 9 bases; nucleotides not matched to a gene: 7. The CDR3 sequence is 14 residues long. CDR1 and CDR2 (germline): SGHTA, FQGTGA. The DNA for the CDR3 is TGTGCCAGCAGCTCTAGACAGGGGGGTGGTGAGCAGTTCTTC. Encoded protein: CASSSRQGGGEQFF.

For the CDR3, the DNA is TGTGCCAGCAGCTTAGGGGCCGGGACAGGGAATATTGAGCAGTTCTTC. Amino acids: CASSLGAGTGNIEQFF. The V call is TRBV7-9, the J call TRBJ2-1, with 9 bases fitting TRBD1. Losses at the gene ends were 1 base for V and 9 bases for J; bases not matched to a gene: 10. The CDR3 consists of 16 residues. Germline lookup yields CDR1 SEHNR and CDR2 FQNEAQ (reference sequence).

The chain is built from TRBV6-5 and TRBJ2-1, with 12 nucleotides matching TRBD1. V lost 2 bases to trimming and J lost 8 bases; unmatched junction nucleotides: 7. This CDR3 is built from 16 residues. Germline CDR1 reads MNHEY; CDR2 reads SVGAGI. The CDR3 sequence: CASSYRDRGHEHEQFF. CDR3 coding DNA: TGTGCCAGCAGTTACCGGGACAGGGGGCATGAGCATGAGCAGTTCTTC.

This chain connects TRBV5-4 to TRBJ1-2; the match to TRBD1 covers 8 bases. From germline, CDR1 is SGHNT and CDR2 YYREEE (reference sequence). Losses at the gene ends were 5 bases for V and 4 bases for J; bases not matched to a gene: 7. The CDR3 length is 14 residues. CDR3 nucleotide sequence: TGTGCCAGCAGACCAGACAGGGGAAGCTATGGCTACACCTTC. It translates to CASRPDRGSYGYTF.

The rearrangement uses TRBV11-2 and TRBJ2-1; TRBD2 matches at 13 bases. The CDR3 totals 16 residues. The germline V gene has CDR1 SGHAT and CDR2 FQNNGV. J lost 4 bases, V lost 5 bases, and 5 bases had no gene match. CDR3 nucleotide sequence: TGTGCCAGCAGCGCTACGGGACTAGCGGGGTACAATGAGCAGTTCTTC. Translating gives CASSATGLAGYNEQFF.

The chain is built from TRBV28 and TRBJ2-5; TRBD1 matches 9 bases. Germline CDR1 is MDHEN and CDR2 is SYDVKM. The CDR3 spans 16 residues. After removal of 4 bases from V and 0 bases from J, the junction contained 6 bases not matched to a gene. CDR3 protein: CASSSSGTGHQETQYF. The DNA for the CDR3 is TGTGCCAGCAGTTCCAGTGGGACAGGGCACCAAGAGACCCAGTACTTC.

This sequence joins TRBV5-1 and TRBJ2-1; D ambiguous. Germline V gene sequence: CDR1 SGHRS, CDR2 YFSETQ. The CDR3 covers 12 residues. Deletions cut 0 bases from V and 9 bases from J, with 7 bases between. CDR3 nucleotide sequence: TGCGCCAGCAGCTTGGGAGGTCTTGAGCAGTTCTTC. This sequence encodes CASSLGGLEQFF.

The DNA of the CDR3 is TGTGCCAGCTCACCACCCTCTAACTATGGCTACACCTTC. It yields the protein CASSPPSNYGYTF. This chain connects TRBV18 to TRBJ1-2, with D unclear. This CDR3 is built from 13 residues. Germline CDR1 and CDR2: KGHSH and LQKENI. The V and J ends lost 0 bases and 0 bases respectively, with 2 bases between them.